What follows are 13 T cell receptor beta chains derived from one specimen sequenced in a study of cytomegalovirus exposure and HLA in healthy donors. Researchers ran the PCR with 60 Vbeta and 13 Jbeta primers. The data were produced by immunoSEQ multiplex PCR, yet TCRdb's version contains in-frame clones alone and is incomplete. The data contain about 120,000 clones, about 86% of them singletons. Sequenced material: PBMCs. Source of these receptors: a woman aged 40 to 50 in good health and CMV-seronegative.

This chain joins TRBV6-5 and TRBJ2-2; 10 nucleotides match TRBD2. Per the germline V gene, CDR1 is MNHEY and CDR2 is SVGAGI. The CDR3 is 16 amino acids. Trimming cost V 6 bases and J 6 bases; bases outside gene matches: 10. CDR3 nucleotides: TGTGCCAGCAGCTACGGGCCCCTAGCGGGAGCCGGGGAGCTGTTTTTT. Its translation: CASSYGPLAGAGELFF.

This clone has only one observation. The rearrangement uses TRBV19 and TRBJ1-2; 9 bases line up with TRBD1. J lost 8 bases, V lost 7 bases, and 8 bases had no gene match. Germline values: CDR1 LNHDA, CDR2 SQIVND (reference sequence). The CDR3 is made up of 13 amino acids. The CDR3 sequence: CASNGGQGGGYTF. In nucleotides, the CDR3 is TGTGCCAGTAACGGGGGACAGGGAGGCGGCTACACCTTC.

The chain joins TRBV7-2 to TRBJ1-5; tentative D call: TRBD1 (5 bases). Trimming removed 3 bases from V and 6 bases from J, with 9 bases in between. This CDR3 contains 13 residues. The germline V gene encodes CDR1 SGHTA and CDR2 FQGNSA. This CDR3 reads CASSFGRGQPQHF. For the CDR3, the DNA is TGTGCCAGCAGCTTTGGTAGGGGTCAGCCCCAGCATTTT.

In its sample, this clone was seen once. In DNA, the CDR3 is TGTGCCAGCACGCTATACAGATCCGAAAAACTGTTTTTT. Its protein is CASTLYRSEKLFF. The chain joins TRBV6-1 to TRBJ1-4; D call uncertain. Germline assignment: CDR1 MNHNS and CDR2 SASEGT. V was pared by 7 bases and J by 8 bases, with 14 bases between. The CDR3 is 13 residues long.

The V gene is TRBV7-2, the J gene TRBJ2-7; 10 nucleotides align to TRBD1. This CDR3 is 15 amino acids long. Germline V gives CDR1 SGHTA, CDR2 FQGNSA. After removal of 2 bases from V and 3 bases from J, the junction contained 4 bases not matched to a gene. The CDR3 DNA sequence: TGTGCCAGCAGCTTAATCCGGGACAGGGGCTACGAGCAGTACTTC. Protein: CASSLIRDRGYEQYF.

V is TRBV4-1 and J is TRBJ2-2; 9 bases align to TRBD2. The J segment lost 4 bases and the V segment lost 0 bases, leaving 6 bases of the junction unmatched. The germline CDR1 and CDR2 sequences are MGHRA and YSYEKL. This CDR3 spans 17 amino acids. This CDR3 is CASSQEKAGGGTGELFF. CDR3 DNA: TGCGCCAGCAGCCAAGAAAAAGCGGGAGGAGGCACCGGGGAGCTGTTTTTT.

The chain links TRBV5-1 to TRBJ1-3; TRBD1 matches 10 bases. Trimming at V came to 4 bases and at J to 4 bases, leaving 8 bases not matched to a gene. There are 16 residues in the CDR3. Germline CDR1 reads SGHRS; CDR2 reads YFSETQ. CDR3 nucleotide sequence: TGCGCCAGCAGCGGCGGGACAGGGGCCTCCGGAAACACCATATATTTT. It is translated as CASSGGTGASGNTIYF.

The J gene is TRBJ2-3, the V gene TRBV5-6, with D possibly TRBD2 on 6 matching bases. The germline V gene has CDR1 SGHDT and CDR2 YYEEEE. The CDR3 is made up of 13 amino acids. Trimming removed 3 bases from V and 6 bases from J, with 11 bases in between. This chain's CDR3 is CASSWGTGDTQYF. As DNA, the CDR3 is TGTGCCAGCAGCTGGGGGACTGGGGATACGCAGTATTTT.

This chain connects TRBV7-9 to TRBJ1-5; D is undetermined. The CDR3 is made up of 17 amino acids. The V end was cut by 7 bases, the J end by 0 bases, with 19 bases between. Germline CDR1 reads SEHNR; CDR2 reads FQNEAQ (reference sequence). The CDR3: CASTPTLRRDSNQPQHF. CDR3 DNA sequence: TGTGCCAGCACCCCGACACTCAGACGGGATAGCAATCAGCCCCAGCATTTT.

This chain links TRBV19 with TRBJ1-1; 7 bases map to TRBD1. This CDR3 has 14 amino acids. V dropped 5 bases and J dropped 1; count of bases not matched to a gene: 4. In germline, CDR1 is LNHDA, CDR2 SQIVND (reference sequence). The CDR3 region has the DNA TGTGCCAGTAGTCAAGGGGGCGGGAACACTGAAGCTTTCTTT. As protein: CASSQGGGNTEAFF.

The chain uses TRBV11-2 and TRBJ1-5, with 7 bases that match TRBD1. In germline, CDR1 is SGHAT, CDR2 FQNNGV. This CDR3 is 14 amino acids long. The ends lost 4 bases at V and 7 bases at J; junction bases unmatched: 7. CDR3 amino acids: CASSSNRGGQPQHF. The CDR3 nucleotides are TGTGCCAGCAGCTCCAACAGGGGCGGACAGCCCCAGCATTTT.

V and J are TRBV10-3 and TRBJ2-7, with TRBD1 matching 10 bases. The CDR3 consists of 16 residues. Germline assignment: CDR1 ENHRY and CDR2 SYGVKD. Trimming removed 2 bases from V and 3 bases from J; junction bases left unmatched: 7. The CDR3 bases are TGTGCCATCAGTGAGCTGGGACAGGGGATCGACTACGAGCAGTACTTC. This translates into CAISELGQGIDYEQYF.

As DNA, the CDR3 is TGCGCCAGTCAGGGGGATAGCAATCAGCCCCAGCATTTT. It specifies CASQGDSNQPQHF. This rearrangement joins TRBV10-1 to TRBJ1-5; TRBD1 matches at 7 bases. Germline CDR1 reads WNHNN; CDR2 reads SYGVQD (reference sequence). CDR3 size: 13 residues. The V gene end was trimmed by 9 bases and the J gene end by 0 bases; junction bases not matched to a gene: 2.